The clone carrying this T cell receptor (beta chain) was seen a few times. The antigen is undetermined. Through a sample-barcoded 5' primer and a J-beta primer mix, a second PCR was run for roughly 6 to 12 cycles. TCRdb re-called the 5' RACE reads with MiXCR, one entry per CDR3 protein. The table lists roughly 500,000 distinct CDR3 sequences, 25% to 30% of them singletons. These data originate in a study of blood T cells in healthy people across ages. On the study more broadly: Template switching retrieved approximately one barcoded beta molecule for each two T cells.

The sample providers were healthy Caucasian people from Russia, aged roughly 6 to 100. Findings and caveats of the study: Observed TCR beta diversity showed a strong correlation with the percentage of naive T cells as measured by flow cytometry. Bulk PBMC profiling left naive and antigen-experienced comparisons inconclusive.

CDR3 length equals 13 residues. Germline assignment: CDR1 KGHDR and CDR2 SFDVKD. This rearrangement joins TRBV24-1 to TRBJ2-5; tentatively, D is TRBD1 (6 bases). The end of the DNA is better explained by TRBJ2-1, so the J call may be wrong. The receptor was derived from an older woman in good health. Sequencing was performed on blood. The DNA for the CDR3 is TGTGCCACCAGAAAAACAGGGTCGGGTGAGCAGTTCTTC. Protein: CATRKTGSGEQFF.